This T cell receptor (beta chain) comes out of a study of T cell repertoires in cytomegalovirus infection. Looking at the study overall: From public TCR beta signatures came an indication of both CMV infection and matching HLA type.

Study-wide results and caveats: Predominance within the ex vivo response was attributable to HLA-C-restricted CMV-specific TCR beta clonotypes. Public TCR beta family frequency separated CMV-and-HLA carriers, including in an independent cohort.

As regards this clonotype: Its matching antigen is unknown.

The CDR3 covers 14 residues. Germline CDR1 is SGHNT and CDR2 is YYREEE (reference sequence). The V gene end was trimmed by 1 base and the J gene end by 6 bases; junction bases not matched to a gene: 5. MiXCR, run by TCRdb on the reads, gives a single entry per CDR3 protein. The table records fewer than 200,000 distinct CDR3 sequences, roughly 19% of them present only once. The sample taken for sequencing was PBMCs. The genes are TRBV5-4 and TRBJ2-7; 9 bases agree with TRBD2. This TCR was sampled from a human donor in good health (CMV status not recorded). Some clones in this sample may be carry-over from other donors' samples. CDR3 nucleotides: TGTGCCAGCAGCTTGAATAGCGGGAGTCCCGAGCAGTACTTC. It is translated as CASSLNSGSPEQYF.